This T cell receptor (beta chain) was documented in a study of CXCR3-negative and CXCR3-positive naive CD8 T cells. With UMI labels, 5' RACE was used to prepare the TRB cDNA libraries. After re-calling the 5' RACE reads, TCRdb lists one entry per CDR3 protein, DNA absent. The sample yields tens of thousands of distinct CDR3 sequences, of which the top ten take up roughly 15%. Germline lookup yields CDR1 MNHEY and CDR2 SVGEGT. The CDR3 sequence is 15 residues long. The sample consisted of memory CD8+ T cells from blood. The chain joins TRBV6-2 or TRBV6-3 to TRBJ2-7; TCRdb's D call of TRBD1 is untestable without DNA. The sequence was obtained from a human donor in good health. Some clones in this sample may be carry-over from other donors' samples. The CDR3 spells CASSYVWDRTYEQYF.